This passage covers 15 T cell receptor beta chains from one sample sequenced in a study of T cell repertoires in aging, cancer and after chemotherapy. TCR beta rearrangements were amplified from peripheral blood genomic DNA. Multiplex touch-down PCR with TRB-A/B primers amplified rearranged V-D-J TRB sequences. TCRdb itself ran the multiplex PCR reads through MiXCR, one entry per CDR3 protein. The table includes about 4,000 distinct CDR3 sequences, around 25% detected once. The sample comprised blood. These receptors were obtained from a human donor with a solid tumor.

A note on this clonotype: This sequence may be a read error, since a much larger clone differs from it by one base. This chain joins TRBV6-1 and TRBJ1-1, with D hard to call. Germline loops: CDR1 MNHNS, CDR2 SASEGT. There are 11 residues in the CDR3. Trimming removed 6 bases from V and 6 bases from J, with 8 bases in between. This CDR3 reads CASRDMAEAFF. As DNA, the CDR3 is TGTGCCAGCAGGGATATGGCTGAAGCTTTCTTT.

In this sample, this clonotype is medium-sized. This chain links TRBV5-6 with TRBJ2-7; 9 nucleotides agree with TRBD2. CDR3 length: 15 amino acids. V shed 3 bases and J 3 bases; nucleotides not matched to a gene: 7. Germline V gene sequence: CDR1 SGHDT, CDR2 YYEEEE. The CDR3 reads CASSSPLAGIYEQYF. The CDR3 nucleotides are TGTGCCAGCAGCTCCCCCCTAGCGGGAATCTACGAGCAGTACTTC.

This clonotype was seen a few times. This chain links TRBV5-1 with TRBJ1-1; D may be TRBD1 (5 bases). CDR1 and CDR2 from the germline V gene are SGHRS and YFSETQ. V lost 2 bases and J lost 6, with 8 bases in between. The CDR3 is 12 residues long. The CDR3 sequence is CASSFTGAEAFF. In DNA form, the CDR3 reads TGCGCCAGCAGCTTTACGGGGGCTGAAGCTTTCTTT.

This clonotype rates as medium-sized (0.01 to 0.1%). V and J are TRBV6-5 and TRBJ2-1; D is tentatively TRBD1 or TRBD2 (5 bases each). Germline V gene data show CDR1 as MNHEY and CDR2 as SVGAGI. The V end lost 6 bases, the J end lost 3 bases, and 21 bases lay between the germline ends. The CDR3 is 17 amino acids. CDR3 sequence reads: CASSPEVGTVSYNEQFF. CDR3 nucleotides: TGTGCCAGCAGCCCCGAGGTGGGGACGGTGAGCTACAATGAGCAGTTCTTC.

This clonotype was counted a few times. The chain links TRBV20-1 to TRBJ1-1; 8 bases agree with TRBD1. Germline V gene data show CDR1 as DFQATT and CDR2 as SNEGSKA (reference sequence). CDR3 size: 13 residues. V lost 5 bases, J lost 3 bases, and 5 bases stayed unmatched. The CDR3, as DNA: TGCAGTGCTGGACAGGGACAGGACACTGAAGCTTTCTTT. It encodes CSAGQGQDTEAFF.

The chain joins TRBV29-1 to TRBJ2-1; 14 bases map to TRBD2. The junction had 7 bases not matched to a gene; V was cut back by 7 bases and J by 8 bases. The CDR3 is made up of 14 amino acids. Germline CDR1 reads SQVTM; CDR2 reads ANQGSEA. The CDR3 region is CSAPGLAGAHEQFF. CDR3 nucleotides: TGCAGCGCCCCGGGACTAGCGGGAGCCCATGAGCAGTTCTTC.

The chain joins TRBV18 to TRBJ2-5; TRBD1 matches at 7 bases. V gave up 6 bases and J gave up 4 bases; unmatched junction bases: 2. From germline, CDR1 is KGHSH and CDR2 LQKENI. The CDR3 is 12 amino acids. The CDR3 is CASSTGVETQYF. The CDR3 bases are TGTGCCAGCTCCACAGGGGTAGAGACCCAGTACTTC.

The CDR3 sequence is CSASTLGAGDPRETQYF. For the CDR3, the DNA is TGCAGTGCTTCCACCTTGGGGGCGGGAGACCCCAGAGAGACCCAGTACTTC. The chain is built from TRBV20-1 and TRBJ2-5; possibly TRBD2 for D (7 bases). The germline CDR1 and CDR2 sequences are DFQATT and SNEGSKA (reference sequence). Trimming pared 5 bases from V and 4 bases from J, leaving 26 bases between. The CDR3 has 17 amino acids.

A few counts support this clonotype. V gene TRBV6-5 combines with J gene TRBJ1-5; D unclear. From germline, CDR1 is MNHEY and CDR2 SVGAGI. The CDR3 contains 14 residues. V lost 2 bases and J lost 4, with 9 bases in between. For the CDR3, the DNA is TGTGCCAGCAGTTACAGCCGCGGGAATCAGCCCCAGCATTTT. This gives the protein CASSYSRGNQPQHF.

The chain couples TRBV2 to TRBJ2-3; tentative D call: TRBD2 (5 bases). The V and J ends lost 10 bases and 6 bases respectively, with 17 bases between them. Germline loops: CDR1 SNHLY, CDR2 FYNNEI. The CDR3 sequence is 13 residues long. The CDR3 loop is CATAGVRADTQYF. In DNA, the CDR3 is TGTGCCACCGCCGGGGTTAGGGCGGATACGCAGTATTTT.

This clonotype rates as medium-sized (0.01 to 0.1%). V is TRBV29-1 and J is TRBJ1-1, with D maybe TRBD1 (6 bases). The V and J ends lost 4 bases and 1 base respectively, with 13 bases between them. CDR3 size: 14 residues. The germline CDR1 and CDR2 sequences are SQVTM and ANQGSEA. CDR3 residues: CSVAGTRGNTEAFF. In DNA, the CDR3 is TGCAGCGTTGCTGGGACCAGGGGGAACACTGAAGCTTTCTTT.

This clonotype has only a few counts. The DNA for the CDR3 is TGTGCTAGTGGCCCCCGGGCAGGGCCTTCGGGAGAGACCCAGTACTTC. Residues: CASGPRAGPSGETQYF. The chain is built from TRBV12-5 and TRBJ2-5, with TRBD1 as a possible D gene (5 bases). Germline V gene data show CDR1 as LGHNT and CDR2 as FRNRAP. The CDR3 sequence is 16 residues long. Trimming pared 6 bases from V and 4 bases from J, leaving 21 bases between.

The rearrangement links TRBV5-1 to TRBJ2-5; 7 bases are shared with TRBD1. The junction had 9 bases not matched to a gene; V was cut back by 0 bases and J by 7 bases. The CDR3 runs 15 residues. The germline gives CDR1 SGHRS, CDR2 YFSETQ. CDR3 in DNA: TGCGCCAGCAGCTTGGCCGTCGGACAGGCAGGGACCCAGTACTTC. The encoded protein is CASSLAVGQAGTQYF.

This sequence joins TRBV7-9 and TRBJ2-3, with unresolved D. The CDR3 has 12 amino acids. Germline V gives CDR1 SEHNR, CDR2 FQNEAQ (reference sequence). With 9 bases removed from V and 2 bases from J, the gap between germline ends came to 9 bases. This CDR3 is CASSALTDTQYF. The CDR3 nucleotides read TGTGCCAGTTCAGCGCTCACAGATACGCAGTATTTT.

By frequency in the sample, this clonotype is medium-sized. The CDR3 nucleotides are TGTGCCAGTATAAAGGGCTGGGACACTGAAGCTTTCTTT. Amino acid sequence: CASIKGWDTEAFF. The rearrangement links TRBV19 to TRBJ1-1, with D hard to call. The CDR3 sequence is 13 residues long. Trimming pared 7 bases from V and 3 bases from J, leaving 12 bases between. Germline values: CDR1 LNHDA, CDR2 SQIVND (reference sequence).